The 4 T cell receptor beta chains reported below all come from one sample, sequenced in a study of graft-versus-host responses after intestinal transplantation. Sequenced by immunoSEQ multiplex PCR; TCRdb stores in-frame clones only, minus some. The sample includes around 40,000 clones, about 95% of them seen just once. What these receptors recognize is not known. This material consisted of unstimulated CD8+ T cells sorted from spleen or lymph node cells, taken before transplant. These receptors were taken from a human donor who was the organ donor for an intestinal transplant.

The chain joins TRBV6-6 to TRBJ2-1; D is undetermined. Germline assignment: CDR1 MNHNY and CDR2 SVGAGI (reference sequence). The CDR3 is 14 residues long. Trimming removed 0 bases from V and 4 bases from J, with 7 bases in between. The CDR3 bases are TGTGCCAGCAGTTACTCGCGACTGTACAATGAGCAGTTCTTC. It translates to CASSYSRLYNEQFF.

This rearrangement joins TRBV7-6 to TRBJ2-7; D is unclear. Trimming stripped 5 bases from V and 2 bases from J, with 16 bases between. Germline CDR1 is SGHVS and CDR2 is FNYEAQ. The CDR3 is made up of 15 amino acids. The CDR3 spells CASSPPGRAPYEQYF. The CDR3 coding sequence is TGTGCCAGCAGCCCCCCGGGCAGAGCTCCCTACGAGCAGTACTTC.

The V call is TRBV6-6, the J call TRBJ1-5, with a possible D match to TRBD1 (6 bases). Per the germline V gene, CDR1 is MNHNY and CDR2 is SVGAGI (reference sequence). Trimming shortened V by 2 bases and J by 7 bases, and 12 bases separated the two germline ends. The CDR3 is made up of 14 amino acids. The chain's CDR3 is CASSYAGAGQPQHF. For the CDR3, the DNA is TGTGCCAGCAGTTACGCAGGGGCAGGCCAGCCCCAGCATTTT.

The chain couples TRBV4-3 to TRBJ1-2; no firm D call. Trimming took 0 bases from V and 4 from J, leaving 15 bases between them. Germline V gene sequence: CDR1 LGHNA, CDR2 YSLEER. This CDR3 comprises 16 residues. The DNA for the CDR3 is TGCGCCAGCAGCCAAGATGAAGGACGGCCGCGCTATGGCTACACCTTC. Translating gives CASSQDEGRPRYGYTF.